These 25 T cell receptor beta chains share one sample of origin, sequenced in a study of control samples from healthy donors and cancer patients. Using immunoSEQ multiplex PCR, the repertoire was profiled, and TCRdb retains in-frame clones only, with some absent. This table holds roughly 120,000 clones, approximately 87% found once. The specimen was blood. Receptors were obtained from a man younger than 40 in good health.

J is TRBJ2-5 and V is TRBV2, with 12 bases matching TRBD2. Losses at the gene ends were 7 bases for V and 5 bases for J; bases not matched to a gene: 8. The CDR3 consists of 15 residues. CDR1 SNHLY and CDR2 FYNNEI come from the germline V gene. The CDR3 nucleotides read TGTGCCAGCACTTGGAGGCTAGCGGGGGGGGAGACCCAGTACTTC. It is translated as CASTWRLAGGETQYF.

Remarks on this clone: The junction differs from germline at one of its ends, possibly a read error. The V and J genes are TRBV30 and TRBJ1-4; 7 bases fit TRBD1. The CDR3 spans 13 residues. The germline V gene encodes CDR1 GTSNPN and CDR2 SVGIG (reference sequence). As DNA, the CDR3 is TGTGCCCGGAGTGGGACAGCTAATGAAAAACTGTTTTTT. This codes for CARSGTANEKLFF.

The CDR3 nucleotides read TGTGCCACCAGTGAAAGGACAGGGGGCAGGGAGACCCAGTACTTC. It yields the protein CATSERTGGRETQYF. The chain joins TRBV24-1 to TRBJ2-5; 11 nucleotides match TRBD1. This CDR3 has 15 residues. Unmatched junction bases numbered 5, after V lost 4 bases and J lost 5 bases. Germline CDR1 reads KGHDR; CDR2 reads SFDVKD.

The chain carries TRBV2 and TRBJ2-5, with 8 positions matching TRBD1. The CDR3 is 13 residues long. The germline V gene encodes CDR1 SNHLY and CDR2 FYNNEI. V was clipped by 7 bases and J by 7 bases; unmatched bases: 8. CDR3 sequence reads: CASNLGQGWTQYF. The CDR3 DNA sequence: TGTGCCAGCAACCTAGGACAGGGTTGGACCCAGTACTTC.

V gene TRBV11-3 combines with J gene TRBJ1-4; possible D gene TRBD1, 6 bases. Trimming removed 5 bases at V and 8 bases at J, with 15 bases between. CDR3 size: 14 residues. CDR1 and CDR2 from the germline V gene are SGHNT and YENEEA. The CDR3 spells CASSRTQGEEKLFF. In DNA, the CDR3 is TGTGCCAGCAGCCGGACACAGGGAGAAGAAAAACTGTTTTTT. Drawing the rest from reference TRBV11-3 and TRBJ1-4, the complete variable domain is EAGVVQSPRYKIIEKKQPVAFWCNPISGHNTLYWYLQNLGQGPELLIRYENEEAVDDSQLPKDRFSAERLKGVDSTLKIQPAELGDSAVYLCASSRTQGEEKLFFGSGTQLSVL.

The gene calls are TRBV27 and TRBJ2-1, with no clear D. Trimming took off 3 bases at V and 3 bases at J, with 6 bases between the two ends. This CDR3 has 13 amino acids. In germline, CDR1 is MNHEY, CDR2 SMNVEV (reference sequence). CDR3: CASSFPGYNEQFF. The CDR3 DNA reads TGTGCCAGCAGTTTCCCCGGCTACAATGAGCAGTTCTTC.

The CDR3 protein is CASSQNRRAGAYNEQFF. The CDR3 DNA reads TGTGCCAGCAGCCAAAATAGGAGGGCGGGGGCCTACAATGAGCAGTTCTTC. The chain links TRBV3-1 (or the pseudogene TRBV3-2) to TRBJ2-1; 7 nucleotides align to TRBD2. Unmatched junction bases numbered 9, after V lost 2 bases and J lost 2 bases. This CDR3 comprises 17 residues. Germline V gene lookup returns CDR1 LGHDT and CDR2 YNNKEL (reference sequence).

The rearrangement joins TRBV4-2 to TRBJ1-5, with D perhaps matching TRBD1 (5 bases). Trimming shortened V by 4 bases and J by 5 bases, and 15 bases separated the two germline ends. Germline V gene lookup returns CDR1 LGHNA and CDR2 YNFKEQ. The CDR3 consists of 15 residues. The CDR3, as DNA: TGTGCCAGCAGCCCGACAGTGGGCCACGATCAGCCCCAGCATTTT. Protein: CASSPTVGHDQPQHF.

The genes are TRBV30 and TRBJ1-1; TRBD1 might be the D (5 bases). V lost 5 bases and J 4 bases, leaving 14 bases between the germline ends. Per germline, CDR1 GTSNPN and CDR2 SVGIG (reference sequence). This CDR3 spans 13 amino acids. CDR3 nucleotide sequence: TGTGCCTGGGCCAGACAGTCCGGCACTGAAGCTTTCTTT. Its protein product is CAWARQSGTEAFF.

This sequence joins TRBV7-9 and TRBJ1-1; D is ambiguous. The germline V gene encodes CDR1 SEHNR and CDR2 FQNEAQ (reference sequence). This CDR3 has 16 amino acids. Trimming cost V 5 bases and J 1 base, with 17 bases left between them. DNA of the CDR3: TGTGCCAGCAGCGCCGTGAGAAGCAGAAAGAACACTGAAGCTTTCTTT. Translating it yields CASSAVRSRKNTEAFF. The full variable domain, rest sourced from reference TRBV7-9 and TRBJ1-1, is DTGVSQNPRHKITKRGQNVTFRCDPISEHNRLYWYRQTLGQGPEFLTYFQNEAQLEKSRLLSDRFSAERPKGSFSTLEIQRTEQGDSAMYLCASSAVRSRKNTEAFFGQGTRLTVV.

V is TRBV29-1 and J is TRBJ2-3, with TRBD2 matching over 10 bases. This CDR3 is built from 13 residues. Germline lookup yields CDR1 SQVTM and CDR2 ANQGSEA. Trimming at V came to 6 bases and at J to 4 bases, leaving 4 bases not matched to a gene. CDR3 bases: TGCAGCGTAATAGCGGGGGGCCCAGATACGCAGTATTTT. This translates into CSVIAGGPDTQYF.

The J gene is TRBJ2-3, the V gene TRBV6-5; 8 bases fit TRBD2. Germline trimming cut 6 bases from V and 0 bases from J; bases unmatched to any gene: 5. CDR1 and CDR2 (germline): MNHEY, SVGAGI. This CDR3 has 15 residues. CDR3 nucleotides: TGTGCCAGCAGCGGGACTAGGGGAAGCACAGATACGCAGTATTTT. Its translation: CASSGTRGSTDTQYF.

V gene TRBV5-1 combines with J gene TRBJ2-4; D not resolved. The CDR3 runs 14 residues. Between the trimmed V and J ends, which lost 0 bases and 0 bases, there was a span of 4 bases. Per germline, CDR1 SGHRS and CDR2 YFSETQ. The CDR3 DNA reads TGCGCCAGCAGCTTGGGAGTAGCCAAAAACATTCAGTACTTC. Translating it yields CASSLGVAKNIQYF.

The V gene is TRBV4-1, the J gene TRBJ1-2; D is unresolved. Per the germline V gene, CDR1 is MGHRA and CDR2 is YSYEKL. V shed 0 bases and J shed 4 bases, with 9 bases lying between them. The CDR3 has 14 residues. The CDR3 spells CASSQEGKLYGYTF. The DNA for the CDR3 is TGCGCCAGCAGCCAAGAAGGAAAGCTCTATGGCTACACCTTC.

The V gene is TRBV11-3, the J gene TRBJ2-1; 10 bases match TRBD1. J was trimmed by 8 bases and V by 3 bases; bases with no gene match: 7. CDR1 and CDR2 (germline): SGHNT, YENEEA. The CDR3 is 15 residues long. CDR3 residues: CASSFEGQGQHEQFF. CDR3 in DNA: TGTGCCAGCAGCTTTGAGGGACAGGGGCAGCATGAGCAGTTCTTC.

The chain employs TRBV9 and TRBJ2-1; D call uncertain. The V gene's germline CDR1 is SGDLS and CDR2 YYNGEE. The CDR3 runs 14 residues. V shed 1 base and J shed 1 base, with 6 bases lying between them. This CDR3 is CASSVQRSYNEQFF. The CDR3 DNA follows: TGTGCCAGCAGCGTACAGAGATCCTACAATGAGCAGTTCTTC.

The chain links TRBV14 to TRBJ2-3; D remains unclear. Deletions cut 1 base from V and 2 bases from J, with 7 bases between. Germline CDR1 SGHDN, CDR2 FVKESK. CDR3 length: 14 amino acids. The CDR3, as DNA: TGTGCCAGCAGCCAAGTATCTGTCACAGATACGCAGTATTTT. Translation: CASSQVSVTDTQYF. The whole variable domain, filled in from reference TRBV14 and TRBJ2-3, reads EAGVTQFPSHSVIEKGQTVTLRCDPISGHDNLYWYRRVMGKEIKFLLHFVKESKQDESGMPNNRFLAERTGGTYSTLKVQPAELEDSGVYFCASSQVSVTDTQYFGPGTRLTVL.

The V gene is TRBV5-1, the J gene TRBJ2-2; 15 bases map to TRBD2. Germline assignment: CDR1 SGHRS and CDR2 YFSETQ. The CDR3 spans 17 residues. The V gene end was trimmed by 4 bases and the J gene end by 7 bases; junction bases not matched to a gene: 8. CDR3 residues: CASSPRTSGGAIGELFF. DNA for the CDR3: TGCGCCAGCAGCCCGCGGACTAGCGGGGGGGCGATCGGGGAGCTGTTTTTT. The full variable domain, in which reference TRBV5-1 and TRBJ2-2 provide the parts outside the CDR3, is KAGVTQTPRYLIKTRGQQVTLSCSPISGHRSVSWYQQTPGQGLQFLFEYFSETQRNKGNFPGRFSGRQFSNSRSEMNVSTLELGDSALYLCASSPRTSGGAIGELFFGEGSRLTVL.

The CDR3, as DNA: TGTGCCAGTAGATTAAGAGGATCCCAAGAGACCCAGTACTTC. As protein: CASRLRGSQETQYF. J is TRBJ2-5 and V is TRBV19; D is undetermined. The V end lost 6 bases, the J end lost 1 base, and 12 bases lay between the germline ends. The CDR3 is 14 amino acids. Germline V gene lookup returns CDR1 LNHDA and CDR2 SQIVND (reference sequence).

To note about this clone: This sample includes further DNA sequences coding for the same CDR3. The chain recombines TRBV24-1 with TRBJ2-1, with a possible D match to TRBD1 (6 bases). The germline CDR1 and CDR2 sequences are KGHDR and SFDVKD. V gave up 7 bases and J gave up 9 bases, with 15 bases separating them. The length of the CDR3 is 13 residues. CDR3 in DNA: TGTGCCACCAGGCCCTTACAGGGAACTGAGCAGTTCTTC. This encodes CATRPLQGTEQFF.

The CDR3 DNA follows: TGTGCCAGCAGCCTAGCGCAGGGGACGGGCGGGGAGCTGTTTTTT. This gives the protein CASSLAQGTGGELFF. The rearrangement uses TRBV5-4 and TRBJ2-2; D could derive from TRBD1 or TRBD2 (6 bases each). CDR1 SGHNT and CDR2 YYREEE come from the germline V gene (reference sequence). CDR3 size: 15 residues. V dropped 4 bases and J dropped 7 bases, with 17 bases sitting between them.

The rearrangement uses TRBV18 and TRBJ1-1, with D possibly being TRBD1 (5 bases). The V end was cut by 3 bases, the J end by 1 base, with 9 bases between. The CDR3 length is 14 residues. CDR1 and CDR2 from the germline V gene are KGHSH and LQKENI. In nucleotides, the CDR3 is TGTGCCAGCTCACCCCAGGGCACGAACACTGAAGCTTTCTTT. This codes for CASSPQGTNTEAFF.

The gene calls are TRBV19 and TRBJ1-1; weak D call: TRBD1 (5 bases). This CDR3 contains 16 residues. CDR1 is LNHDA, CDR2 SQIVND, per germline (reference sequence). Deletions cut 6 bases from V and 0 bases from J, with 17 bases between. The CDR3 region is CASRHRGVGLNTEAFF. CDR3 in DNA: TGTGCCAGTAGACACCGAGGGGTCGGATTGAACACTGAAGCTTTCTTT.

V gene TRBV9 combines with J gene TRBJ1-1; D is unresolved. Germline lookup yields CDR1 SGDLS and CDR2 YYNGEE. The V and J ends lost 3 bases and 0 bases respectively, with 3 bases between them. The CDR3 sequence is 12 residues long. The CDR3, as DNA: TGTGCCAGCAGCGGTATGAACACTGAAGCTTTCTTT. Protein product: CASSGMNTEAFF.

The gene calls are TRBV10-3 and TRBJ1-1; D not resolved. Trimming pared 4 bases from V and 10 bases from J, leaving 19 bases between. The CDR3 extends over 14 amino acids. Germline V CDR1 and CDR2: ENHRY, SYGVKD. The CDR3 spells CAISVSGSKIGAFF. The CDR3 region has the DNA TGTGCCATCAGTGTCTCAGGAAGTAAAATAGGAGCTTTCTTT.